One TCR beta chain is described in this entry. Antigen specificity is unknown. The entry originates in a study of cytomegalovirus exposure and HLA in healthy donors. Primers included in the PCR were 60 Vbeta and 13 Jbeta primers. Generated by immunoSEQ multiplex PCR, the TCRdb table keeps only in-frame clones and is missing some. Of 100,000 or so clones listed, around 79% were seen once; the top ten hold 1.5% to 2%. Findings of the study overall: Most observed TCR sequences were rare, whereas some public TCRs were detected in many donors.

CDR1 SGHRS and CDR2 YFSETQ come from the germline V gene. V dropped 1 base and J dropped 6 bases, with 16 bases sitting between them. This CDR3 has 15 residues. The sequence came from a middle-aged woman in good health and CMV-seronegative. The sequenced material came from PBMCs. This chain connects TRBV5-1 to TRBJ1-1; D gene unclear. CDR3 DNA sequence: TGCGCCAGCAGCTTGTCGGCACTCCCCCGGGCTGAAGCTTTCTTT. Protein: CASSLSALPRAEAFF.